The 24 T cell receptor beta chains listed next were all sequenced from one sample in a study of cytomegalovirus exposure and HLA in healthy donors (dated by TCRdb to about 2017). The library was generated by the immunoSEQ multiplex PCR assay. For the multiplex PCR, a mixture combining 60 forward primers for TCR Vbeta segments and 13 reverse primers for TCR Jbeta segments was used. TCRdb obtained this table from immuneACCESS and retained in-frame rearrangements with V and J assigned. These tables miss some clones; where compared with another copy, unresolved V genes account for less than half of the shortfall, and the remainder is unexplained. This sample has about 26,000 clones in its table, and 70% of those were observed once. The ten largest clonotypes hold 4% to 4.5% of the sample. The material sequenced was PBMCs. These receptors all stem from a woman aged 45-59 years in good health and CMV-seronegative.

This clone was seen just once. The gene calls are TRBV5-6 and TRBJ1-2; D might be TRBD1 (5 bases). CDR3 length equals 15 residues. Germline-derived CDR1 and CDR2 are SGHDT and YYEEEE. V lost 2 bases and J 2 bases, leaving 13 bases between the germline ends. The CDR3 coding sequence is TGTGCCAGCAGCTTAAACGCCGGGGGAAACTATGGCTACACCTTC. This codes for CASSLNAGGNYGYTF.

This rearrangement joins TRBV15 to TRBJ2-3; 8 bases are shared with TRBD1. The CDR3 contains 18 residues. V was pared by 3 bases and J by 4 bases, with 15 bases of the junction left unmatched. Germline V gene sequence: CDR1 LNHNV, CDR2 YYDKDF (reference sequence). The CDR3 DNA reads as TGTGCCACCAGCAGGGTTGTACTCGGACAGGGTATCGCAGATACGCAGTATTTT. As protein: CATSRVVLGQGIADTQYF.

V gene TRBV7-3 combines with J gene TRBJ2-5; 8 positions match TRBD2. V lost 5 bases, J lost 2 bases, and 4 bases stayed unmatched. This CDR3 comprises 14 residues. Germline lookup yields CDR1 SGHTA and CDR2 FQGTGA. The CDR3 reads CASSPTSGQETQYF. The CDR3 region has the DNA TGTGCCAGCAGCCCTACTAGCGGACAAGAGACCCAGTACTTC.

The gene calls are TRBV6-1 and TRBJ1-1; TRBD1 aligns across 7 bases. The CDR3 has 14 residues. The germline CDR1 and CDR2 sequences are MNHNS and SASEGT. With V trimmed by 8 bases and J by 5 bases, 11 bases remained unmatched. The CDR3 loop reads CASSGYRGNTEAFF. The CDR3 DNA reads as TGTGCCAGCTCGGGATACAGGGGAAATACTGAAGCTTTCTTT.

The chain recombines TRBV19 with TRBJ2-5, with a weak D call TRBD1 (5 bases). Germline loops: CDR1 LNHDA, CDR2 SQIVND (reference sequence). V was shortened by 4 bases and J by 2 bases, with 11 bases between the two germline ends. The CDR3 consists of 14 residues. The CDR3 sequence: CASSRGRMQETQYF. As DNA, the CDR3 is TGTGCCAGTAGTAGGGGCAGAATGCAAGAGACCCAGTACTTC. Drawing the rest from reference TRBV19 and TRBJ2-5, the complete variable domain is DGGITQSPKYLFRKEGQNVTLSCEQNLNHDAMYWYRQDPGQGLRLIYYSQIVNDFQKGDIAEGYSVSREKKESFPLTVTSAQKNPTAFYLCASSRGRMQETQYFGPGTRLLVL.

This clone was detected only once. This chain links TRBV28 with TRBJ2-5, with 9 bases that match TRBD2. The germline CDR1 and CDR2 sequences are MDHEN and SYDVKM. Trimming at V came to 6 bases and at J to 6 bases, leaving 11 bases not matched to a gene. The CDR3 runs to 15 residues. The CDR3, as DNA: TGTGCCAGCAGGACAAGCGGGGGGCTCGGGAAGACCCAGTACTTC. Translation gives CASRTSGGLGKTQYF.

The chain couples TRBV6-5 to TRBJ1-5, with D possibly matching TRBD1 (6 bases). The V gene's germline CDR1 is MNHEY and CDR2 SVGAGI. The CDR3 length is 15 residues. With 0 bases removed from V and 1 base from J, the gap between germline ends came to 7 bases. CDR3: CASSYSGTSNQPQHF. The CDR3 nucleotides are TGTGCCAGCAGTTACTCCGGGACAAGCAATCAGCCCCAGCATTTT.

The chain carries TRBV28 and TRBJ2-7; D remains unclear. This CDR3 is 13 amino acids long. Germline-derived CDR1 and CDR2 are MDHEN and SYDVKM. The ends were cut back, 3 bases at V and 4 bases at J, with 10 bases in the middle. The CDR3 bases are TGTGCCAGCAGTTTCACCCTGCAGTACGAGCAGTACTTC. This encodes CASSFTLQYEQYF.

The rearrangement joins TRBV4-1 to TRBJ2-3; D not certain. Germline CDR1 MGHRA, CDR2 YSYEKL. The CDR3 runs 15 residues. The V end was cut by 0 bases, the J end by 5 bases, with 12 bases between. CDR3 protein: CASSQDSLVIDTQYF. CDR3 nucleotide sequence: TGCGCCAGCAGCCAAGATTCCCTAGTTATAGATACGCAGTATTTT.

The chain combines TRBV7-9 with TRBJ1-1; D not resolved. V dropped 0 bases and J dropped 0 bases, with 5 bases sitting between them. The CDR3 contains 14 residues. Germline CDR1 and CDR2: SEHNR and FQNEAQ (reference sequence). CDR3 DNA: TGTGCCAGCAGCTTAGCGAGGATGAACACTGAAGCTTTCTTT. Residues: CASSLARMNTEAFF.

The gene calls are TRBV6-5 and TRBJ2-7, with D possibly matching TRBD1 (5 bases). V lost 6 bases, J lost 2 bases, and 11 bases lay in between. The CDR3 loop spans 13 amino acids. The germline V gene encodes CDR1 MNHEY and CDR2 SVGAGI. CDR3 DNA: TGTGCCAGCAGGCCCGACAGTACCTACGAGCAGTACTTC. It translates to CASRPDSTYEQYF.

The chain combines TRBV5-1 with TRBJ2-1, with 10 bases lining up with TRBD1. The CDR3 spans 16 residues. Germline lookup yields CDR1 SGHRS and CDR2 YFSETQ. The V segment lost 0 bases and the J segment 4 bases; nucleotides outside the gene matches: 4. CDR3 residues: CASSLGQGAGYNEQFF. The CDR3 DNA sequence: TGCGCCAGCAGCTTGGGACAGGGGGCCGGTTACAATGAGCAGTTCTTC.

The chain employs TRBV5-1 and TRBJ1-2, with 9 bases that match TRBD1. CDR1 and CDR2 from the germline V gene are SGHRS and YFSETQ. V shed 4 bases, J shed 8 bases, and the junction held 9 bases outside the gene matches. The CDR3 is made up of 14 amino acids. The CDR3 region is CASSGPGQGSGYTF. CDR3 DNA: TGCGCCAGCAGCGGACCGGGACAGGGATCAGGCTACACCTTC.

The rearrangement links TRBV29-1 to TRBJ1-1; no clear D. With 6 bases removed from V and 11 bases from J, the gap between germline ends came to 19 bases. The germline CDR1 and CDR2 sequences are SQVTM and ANQGSEA. This CDR3 has 12 residues. The CDR3 nucleotides read TGCAGCGTCAGTCGTCCCACCTCACAGGCTTTCTTT. It translates to CSVSRPTSQAFF.

The chain recombines TRBV6-1 with TRBJ1-6, with 7 nucleotides matching TRBD1. The V segment lost 7 bases and the J segment 9 bases; nucleotides outside the gene matches: 12. The CDR3 has 15 amino acids. Germline V lookup: CDR1 MNHNS, CDR2 SASEGT. The CDR3: CASIGQGQRVSPLHF. The CDR3 bases are TGTGCCAGCATTGGGCAGGGACAGAGGGTTTCACCCCTCCACTTT.

The chain links TRBV11-2 to TRBJ2-7; D perhaps matches TRBD2 (6 bases). The V and J ends lost 5 bases and 6 bases respectively, with 11 bases between them. Germline V gene lookup returns CDR1 SGHAT and CDR2 FQNNGV. This CDR3 is 12 amino acids long. CDR3 sequence: CASSVLGGEQYF. The CDR3 coding sequence is TGTGCCAGCAGCGTCCTGGGGGGCGAGCAGTACTTC.

The V call is TRBV9, the J call TRBJ2-5, with a tentative D call TRBD1 (6 bases). The CDR3 totals 15 residues. CDR1 and CDR2 (germline): SGDLS, YYNGEE. V was trimmed by 4 bases and J by 2 bases, leaving 15 bases between them. The CDR3 bases are TGTGCCAGCAGCCCCGGGACAACACTTCAAGAGACCCAGTACTTC. Amino acids: CASSPGTTLQETQYF.

The chain links TRBV5-1 to TRBJ2-5; maybe TRBD1 (5 bases). CDR3 length equals 14 residues. V lost 2 bases and J 5 bases, leaving 13 bases between the germline ends. Germline V CDR1 and CDR2: SGHRS, YFSETQ. CDR3 sequence: CASSFFGASETQYF. DNA for the CDR3: TGCGCCAGCAGCTTCTTTGGGGCTTCGGAGACCCAGTACTTC.

The chain has TRBV15 and TRBJ2-5, with unresolved D. The V end lost 4 bases, the J end lost 5 bases, and 11 bases lay between the germline ends. CDR3 length equals 13 residues. Per the germline V gene, CDR1 is LNHNV and CDR2 is YYDKDF (reference sequence). The CDR3 DNA reads as TGTGCCACCAGCACAGAGAGGAGCGAGACCCAGTACTTC. Translated: CATSTERSETQYF.

The J gene is TRBJ2-7, the V gene TRBV4-2, with 11 bases lining up with TRBD2. Trimming at V came to 0 bases and at J to 6 bases, leaving 4 bases not matched to a gene. CDR1 is LGHNA, CDR2 YNFKEQ, per germline. The CDR3 is 15 amino acids. The CDR3 region has the DNA TGTGCCAGCAGCCAAGAGACTAGCGGGATGGGCGAGCAGTACTTC. The encoded protein is CASSQETSGMGEQYF.

J is TRBJ1-3 and V is TRBV4-2, with D possibly matching TRBD1 (5 bases). This CDR3 is built from 16 residues. Germline CDR1 LGHNA, CDR2 YNFKEQ. The V end was cut by 1 base, the J end by 8 bases, with 18 bases between. This CDR3 reads CASSQGVGQGRDTIYF. In DNA, the CDR3 is TGTGCCAGCAGCCAAGGGGTTGGGCAGGGTAGAGACACCATATATTTT.

The chain joins TRBV18 to TRBJ1-1; D gene ambiguous. The V gene's germline CDR1 is KGHSH and CDR2 LQKENI. The CDR3 extends over 12 amino acids. The V end was cut by 10 bases, the J end by 11 bases, with 20 bases between. CDR3 nucleotide sequence: TGTGCCACGGCCACCGACCCAAACGGGGCTTTCTTT. This translates into CATATDPNGAFF.

The J gene is TRBJ2-1, the V gene TRBV28; unclear D gene. V shed 0 bases and J shed 4 bases, with 7 bases lying between them. The CDR3 covers 14 residues. The germline CDR1 and CDR2 sequences are MDHEN and SYDVKM. The CDR3 coding sequence is TGTGCCAGCAGTTTATGGCAGGATTACAATGAGCAGTTCTTC. Protein sequence: CASSLWQDYNEQFF.

The J gene is TRBJ2-5, the V gene TRBV6-6; D possibly corresponds to TRBD2 (5 bases). CDR3 length: 12 residues. V shed 5 bases and J shed 13 bases, with 17 bases lying between them. Germline V CDR1 and CDR2: MNHNY, SVGAGI (reference sequence). CDR3 sequence (DNA): TGTGCCAGCAGTCCAACGGGCCGGGATTTGTACTTC. It specifies CASSPTGRDLYF.